The 28 T cell receptor beta chains listed next were all sequenced from one sample in a study of T cell changes during pregnancy in multiple sclerosis. Data came from immunoSEQ multiplex PCR; TCRdb stores just in-frame clones and leaves some out. Of about 29,000 clones in the sample, about 89% were seen once. Sequences were derived from CD8+ T cells from peripheral blood mononuclear cells, sampled after pregnancy. Receptor source: a female donor with multiple sclerosis, enrolled in a pregnancy study.

The rearrangement links TRBV28 to TRBJ2-5, with 12 bases that match TRBD2. Looked up from germline, CDR1 is MDHEN and CDR2 is SYDVKM. Unmatched junction bases numbered 12, after V lost 6 bases and J lost 1 base. The CDR3 is made up of 18 amino acids. The CDR3 protein is CASRPGPGLAGSQETQYF. CDR3 nucleotides: TGTGCCAGCAGGCCTGGACCAGGACTAGCGGGGTCCCAAGAGACCCAGTACTTC.

This chain uses TRBV4-3 with TRBJ2-2; D might be TRBD1 (6 bases). The V gene's germline CDR1 is LGHNA and CDR2 YSLEER. V lost 1 base and J lost 5, with 8 bases in between. The CDR3 runs to 14 residues. The CDR3 region is CASSQGQGTGELFF. The CDR3 DNA is TGCGCCAGCAGCCAAGGGCAGGGGACCGGGGAGCTGTTTTTT.

This chain joins TRBV19 and TRBJ2-7; 15 bases match TRBD2. Germline values: CDR1 LNHDA, CDR2 SQIVND (reference sequence). J lost 7 bases, V lost 3 bases, and 4 bases had no gene match. The CDR3 has 15 residues. For the CDR3, the DNA is TGTGCCAGTAGTATGGGACTAGCGGGAGGAGGTGAGCAGTACTTC. Its protein is CASSMGLAGGGEQYF.

Note on this clone: Other DNA sequences in the same sample also yield this CDR3. This chain joins TRBV29-1 and TRBJ2-1, with TRBD2 identical over 9 bases. CDR3 length equals 14 residues. From germline, CDR1 is SQVTM and CDR2 ANQGSEA. The junction had 6 bases not matched to a gene; V was cut back by 6 bases and J by 3 bases. The CDR3 bases are TGCAGCGTGTTAGCGGGAGAATTCTACAATGAGCAGTTCTTC. Translated: CSVLAGEFYNEQFF.

J is TRBJ2-5 and V is TRBV7-6; unclear D gene. The CDR3 is 13 amino acids. CDR1 SGHVS and CDR2 FNYEAQ come from the germline V gene. Trimming pared 4 bases from V and 3 bases from J, leaving 9 bases between. The CDR3 region is CASSSYPEETQYF. The CDR3 bases are TGTGCCAGCAGCTCCTACCCCGAAGAGACCCAGTACTTC.

V usage is TRBV11-2 and J usage is TRBJ2-7, with TRBD2 as a possible D gene (5 bases). V was cut by 3 bases and J by 4 bases, with 16 bases left in between. Germline CDR1 SGHAT, CDR2 FQNNGV. The CDR3 is 15 residues long. The CDR3: CASSFEGQLVYEQYF. The CDR3 nucleotides are TGTGCCAGCAGCTTTGAGGGTCAGTTGGTTTACGAGCAGTACTTC.

The rearrangement links TRBV7-9 to TRBJ1-2, with 10 bases matching TRBD1. The CDR3 has 14 amino acids. The trim removed 3 bases at V and 7 bases at J, leaving 5 bases unmatched. Germline loops: CDR1 SEHNR, CDR2 FQNEAQ (reference sequence). The CDR3 protein is CASSFGQGGGGYTF. As DNA, the CDR3 is TGTGCCAGCAGCTTTGGACAGGGGGGTGGTGGCTACACCTTC.

This chain links TRBV9 with TRBJ2-1, with D tentatively TRBD2 (5 bases). This CDR3 has 15 residues. Per the germline V gene, CDR1 is SGDLS and CDR2 is YYNGEE. V shed 0 bases and J shed 2 bases, with 9 bases lying between them. The CDR3 bases are TGTGCCAGCAGCGTAGATCCTAGCACCTACAATGAGCAGTTCTTC. This codes for CASSVDPSTYNEQFF.

The genes are TRBV6-4 and TRBJ2-1, with 12 bases matching TRBD2. CDR1 is MRHNA, CDR2 SNTAGT, per germline. With 6 bases clipped from V and 4 bases from J, the junction kept 4 bases outside the gene matches. The CDR3 covers 15 residues. The CDR3 is CASSRTSGEYNEQFF. For the CDR3, the DNA is TGTGCCAGCAGCCGGACTAGCGGGGAGTACAATGAGCAGTTCTTC.

The rearrangement links TRBV7-2 to TRBJ2-7; 7 bases agree with TRBD1. The length of the CDR3 is 15 residues. V lost 2 bases to trimming and J lost 3 bases; unmatched junction nucleotides: 7. The germline V gene has CDR1 SGHTA and CDR2 FQGNSA. CDR3 in DNA: TGTGCCAGCAGCTTACCCGGGACAGCCTACTACGAGCAGTACTTC. Translation: CASSLPGTAYYEQYF.

The V and J genes are TRBV27 and TRBJ1-5; possibly TRBD1 for D (6 bases). V was trimmed by 4 bases and J by 1 base, leaving 11 bases between them. Germline CDR1 reads MNHEY; CDR2 reads SMNVEV (reference sequence). The CDR3 consists of 15 residues. CDR3 region: CASSWRGGSNQPQHF. The CDR3 DNA sequence: TGTGCCAGCAGTTGGCGGGGGGGCAGCAATCAGCCCCAGCATTTT.

This clone has at least ten counts. The chain uses TRBV4-1 and TRBJ2-1; TRBD1 is a possible D gene (5 bases). CDR3 length: 14 residues. Per germline, CDR1 MGHRA and CDR2 YSYEKL. V shed 0 bases and J shed 10 bases, with 13 bases lying between them. As DNA, the CDR3 is TGCGCCAGCAGCCAAGATCCGGACACAATGGAGCAGTTCTTC. Translated: CASSQDPDTMEQFF.

The rearrangement links TRBV27 to TRBJ2-1; no clear D. The CDR3 has 12 residues. The V end lost 8 bases, the J end lost 0 bases, and 5 bases lay between the germline ends. Per germline, CDR1 MNHEY and CDR2 SMNVEV (reference sequence). The CDR3 sequence is CASLSSYNEQFF. DNA for the CDR3: TGTGCCAGCTTATCCTCCTACAATGAGCAGTTCTTC.

The V call is TRBV27, the J call TRBJ2-1; TRBD2 matches 13 bases. J lost 4 bases, V lost 5 bases, and 11 bases had no gene match. The germline gives CDR1 MNHEY, CDR2 SMNVEV (reference sequence). The CDR3 runs to 18 residues. DNA for the CDR3: TGTGCCAGCAGTCCAAGGACTAGCGGGAGAGGGAGTTACAATGAGCAGTTCTTC. Translation gives CASSPRTSGRGSYNEQFF.

This sequence joins TRBV27 and TRBJ2-2, with TRBD2 identical over 11 bases. V lost 4 bases and J lost 4; bases outside the gene matches: 5. The CDR3 contains 16 residues. Germline V CDR1 and CDR2: MNHEY, SMNVEV (reference sequence). The DNA of the CDR3 is TGTGCCAGCAGTTCAGGACTAGCGGGCCTCACCGGGGAGCTGTTTTTT. Translated, it gives CASSSGLAGLTGELFF.

The rearrangement uses TRBV5-4 and TRBJ2-7; perhaps TRBD2 as D (6 bases). CDR3 size: 15 residues. The germline V and J ends were trimmed by 0 bases and 3 bases, with 13 bases remaining between them. The germline gives CDR1 SGHNT, CDR2 YYREEE (reference sequence). In nucleotides, the CDR3 is TGTGCCAGCAGCTTGGGCCTGGGAGCGGGCTACGAGCAGTACTTC. Translated, it gives CASSLGLGAGYEQYF. Full variable domain (missing parts from reference TRBV5-4 and TRBJ2-7): ETGVTQSPTHLIKTRGQQVTLRCSSQSGHNTVSWYQQALGQGPQFIFQYYREEENGRGNFPPRFSGLQFPNYSSELNVNALELDDSALYLCASSLGLGAGYEQYFGPGTRLTVT.

This chain links TRBV5-1 with TRBJ2-1; 7 bases are shared with TRBD1. V trimming: 6 bases; J trimming: 4 bases; junction bases outside the gene matches: 4. CDR1 and CDR2 (germline): SGHRS, YFSETQ. The CDR3 loop spans 13 amino acids. The DNA for the CDR3 is TGCGCCAGCACCGGGACAGCGTACAATGAGCAGTTCTTC. It yields the protein CASTGTAYNEQFF.

This clone showed up just once. The rearrangement uses TRBV10-3 and TRBJ2-3, with TRBD2 matching over 10 bases. CDR3 size: 14 residues. The V segment lost 2 bases and the J segment 4 bases; nucleotides outside the gene matches: 0. CDR1 is ENHRY and CDR2 is SYGVKD in the germline V gene. Here the CDR3 DNA reads TGTGCCATCAGTGAGCTAGCGGGAGCAGATACGCAGTATTTT. It specifies CAISELAGADTQYF.

The CDR3 sequence is CASSPEAGGASGNTIYF. In nucleotides, the CDR3 is TGTGCCAGCTCACCAGAGGCTGGGGGCGCCTCTGGAAACACCATATATTTT. The chain combines TRBV18 with TRBJ1-3; D perhaps matches TRBD1 (6 bases). Germline V gene data show CDR1 as KGHSH and CDR2 as LQKENI. Trimming removed 2 bases at V and 0 bases at J, with 14 bases between. The CDR3 spans 17 residues. Full variable domain (outside the CDR3, taken from reference TRBV18 and TRBJ1-3): NAGVMQNPRHLVRRRGQEARLRCSPMKGHSHVYWYRQLPEEGLKFMVYLQKENIIDESGMPKERFSAEFPKEGPSILRIQQVVRGDSAAYFCASSPEAGGASGNTIYFGEGSWLTVV.

The V gene is TRBV11-3, the J gene TRBJ2-3; D is unresolved. The CDR3 has 15 residues. Trimming removed 1 base from V and 3 bases from J, with 11 bases in between. Germline CDR1 and CDR2: SGHNT and YENEEA. CDR3 nucleotides: TGTGCCAGCAGCTTAGTCCCGATCCAGACAGATACGCAGTATTTT. This encodes CASSLVPIQTDTQYF.

This rearrangement joins TRBV19 to TRBJ2-5; TRBD1 is a possible D gene (5 bases). The CDR3 is made up of 16 amino acids. V gave up 6 bases and J gave up 5 bases, with 22 bases separating them. The germline CDR1 and CDR2 sequences are LNHDA and SQIVND (reference sequence). CDR3 nucleotides: TGTGCCAGTAGCCCATCTAGAGCGTCCCCAGGGGAGACCCAGTACTTC. Its protein product is CASSPSRASPGETQYF.

The chain links TRBV27 to TRBJ2-1, with D tentatively TRBD2 (6 bases). Between the trimmed V and J ends, which lost 4 bases and 0 bases, there was a span of 13 bases. This CDR3 is built from 16 residues. Germline loops: CDR1 MNHEY, CDR2 SMNVEV (reference sequence). CDR3 sequence (DNA): TGTGCCAGCAGTTATGGCGGGGTAAGCTCCTACAATGAGCAGTTCTTC. Encoded protein: CASSYGGVSSYNEQFF.

This clone was found once. The V call is TRBV5-4, the J call TRBJ2-1, with TRBD2 matching 9 bases. Germline V gives CDR1 SGHNT, CDR2 YYREEE (reference sequence). V was clipped by 4 bases and J by 3 bases; unmatched bases: 5. This CDR3 comprises 15 residues. Here the CDR3 reads CASSTRLAVYNEQFF. DNA of the CDR3: TGTGCCAGCAGCACTAGACTAGCGGTCTACAATGAGCAGTTCTTC.

The V and J genes are TRBV9 and TRBJ1-2; maybe TRBD1 (6 bases). The CDR3 contains 13 residues. The germline V and J ends were trimmed by 0 bases and 5 bases, with 8 bases remaining between them. CDR1 and CDR2 (germline): SGDLS, YYNGEE. CDR3: CASSVGTGYGYTF. The CDR3 DNA is TGTGCCAGCAGCGTAGGCACAGGGTATGGCTACACCTTC.

The count of this clone is one. The rearrangement uses TRBV4-3 and TRBJ1-2, with a tentative D call TRBD1 (6 bases). Germline V CDR1 and CDR2: LGHNA, YSLEER. V was cut by 0 bases and J by 3 bases, with 14 bases left in between. This CDR3 spans 16 amino acids. CDR3 sequence reads: CASSQDLRTEHYGYTF. CDR3 sequence (DNA): TGCGCCAGCAGCCAAGATCTAAGGACAGAGCACTATGGCTACACCTTC.

The chain couples TRBV10-3 to TRBJ2-5; 9 nucleotides agree with TRBD2. There are 15 residues in the CDR3. V lost 8 bases and J lost 1; bases outside the gene matches: 8. Per the germline V gene, CDR1 is ENHRY and CDR2 is SYGVKD. CDR3: CAIGRLAGTQETQYF. Here the CDR3 DNA reads TGTGCCATCGGACGTCTAGCGGGGACCCAAGAGACCCAGTACTTC.

The rearrangement uses TRBV5-4 and TRBJ2-1, with TRBD1 as a possible D gene (6 bases). V was trimmed by 4 bases and J by 4 bases, leaving 9 bases between them. The CDR3 loop spans 13 amino acids. Germline V gene data show CDR1 as SGHNT and CDR2 as YYREEE (reference sequence). DNA of the CDR3: TGTGCCAGCAGCAGCGGACAGTACAATGAGCAGTTCTTC. It yields the protein CASSSGQYNEQFF.

This chain joins TRBV11-3 and TRBJ1-2; the D is unclear. V lost 4 bases and J lost 5, with 17 bases in between. The CDR3 sequence is 15 residues long. In germline, CDR1 is SGHNT, CDR2 YENEEA. The CDR3 loop is CASSYYPAEGYGYTF. CDR3 bases: TGTGCCAGCAGCTACTACCCGGCGGAGGGATATGGCTACACCTTC.